Each of the 16 T cell receptor beta chains below was sequenced from the same sample in a study of TIL therapy for anti-PD-1-resistant metastatic lung cancer. The libraries were made with immunoSEQ v3. Repertoires were generated with immunoSEQ multiplex PCR, while TCRdb's copy carries only in-frame clones and drops some. Here the sample spans about 21,000 clones, around 76% being singletons. Time point defined: pre-treatment sample, taken before nivolumab and TIL therapy. Sequenced here: blood, sampled at baseline. The receptors come from a person between 25 and 80 years old with non-small cell lung cancer.

The chain couples TRBV4-2 to TRBJ2-3, with D uncertain. This CDR3 has 14 amino acids. Germline loops: CDR1 LGHNA, CDR2 YNFKEQ. With 4 bases removed from V and 1 base from J, the gap between germline ends came to 9 bases. CDR3 region: CASSPWHRTDTQYF. CDR3 nucleotide sequence: TGTGCCAGCAGCCCGTGGCATCGCACAGATACGCAGTATTTT.

J is TRBJ2-5 and V is TRBV27, with 9 bases lining up with TRBD1. This CDR3 is built from 13 residues. Trimming took 8 bases from V and 6 from J; bases not matched to a gene: 7. Germline CDR1 is MNHEY and CDR2 is SMNVEV (reference sequence). CDR3 amino acids: CASAWDREKTQYF. Written as DNA, the CDR3 is TGTGCCAGCGCCTGGGACAGGGAGAAGACCCAGTACTTC.

This chain joins TRBV30 and TRBJ2-3; 8 bases match TRBD2. J was trimmed by 2 bases and V by 4 bases; bases with no gene match: 5. Germline lookup yields CDR1 GTSNPN and CDR2 SVGIG (reference sequence). The CDR3 covers 14 residues. As DNA, the CDR3 is TGTGCCTGGAAGCGGGGGCCCAACACAGATACGCAGTATTTT. Amino acids: CAWKRGPNTDTQYF.

In DNA form, the CDR3 reads TGTGCCAGCAGAATAGACAGGGACGGCAATCAGCCCCAGCATTTT. It yields the protein CASRIDRDGNQPQHF. The chain recombines TRBV6-6 with TRBJ1-5; TRBD1 matches at 7 bases. The junction had 7 bases not matched to a gene; V was cut back by 6 bases and J by 2 bases. This CDR3 is 15 amino acids long. CDR1 is MNHNY and CDR2 is SVGAGI in the germline V gene (reference sequence).

This sequence joins TRBV19 and TRBJ2-1; 7 bases map to TRBD1. Germline V gene data show CDR1 as LNHDA and CDR2 as SQIVND (reference sequence). V lost 4 bases to trimming and J lost 0 bases; unmatched junction nucleotides: 9. CDR3 length: 17 amino acids. The CDR3, as DNA: TGTGCCAGTAGTACAAACCCGACAGGGAGCTCCTACAATGAGCAGTTCTTC. As protein: CASSTNPTGSSYNEQFF.

V and J are TRBV7-2 and TRBJ2-5, with D perhaps TRBD2 (5 bases). The DNA end is a closer match to TRBJ2-7, so the J assignment may be wrong. The CDR3 is 15 amino acids. The germline V gene encodes CDR1 SGHTA and CDR2 FQGNSA. CDR3 loop: CASSPPGWDSYEQYF. The CDR3 coding sequence is TGTGCCAGCAGCCCCCCGGGGTGGGACTCCTACGAGCAGTACTTC.

This chain joins TRBV19 and TRBJ1-5; 10 bases agree with TRBD1. V shed 5 bases, J shed 2 bases, and the junction held 9 bases outside the gene matches. The CDR3 extends over 17 amino acids. Germline V gene lookup returns CDR1 LNHDA and CDR2 SQIVND (reference sequence). CDR3 sequence: CASSGPGGTGGNQPQHF. Here the CDR3 DNA reads TGTGCCAGTAGTGGCCCCGGGGGGACAGGGGGCAATCAGCCCCAGCATTTT. Complete variable domain (other parts from reference TRBV19 and TRBJ1-5): DGGITQSPKYLFRKEGQNVTLSCEQNLNHDAMYWYRQDPGQGLRLIYYSQIVNDFQKGDIAEGYSVSREKKESFPLTVTSAQKNPTAFYLCASSGPGGTGGNQPQHFGDGTRLSIL.

The chain employs TRBV5-1 and TRBJ2-4; perhaps TRBD1 as D (6 bases). The CDR3 covers 14 residues. V was cut by 4 bases and J by 7 bases, with 15 bases left in between. Germline V gives CDR1 SGHRS, CDR2 YFSETQ. CDR3 nucleotides: TGCGCCAGCAGCCCTCAGGGGAATGCGAACATTCAGTACTTC. It is translated as CASSPQGNANIQYF.

V and J are TRBV5-8 and TRBJ1-5; D may be TRBD1 (6 bases). CDR3 length: 15 residues. In germline, CDR1 is SGHTS, CDR2 YDEGEE. Trimming removed 9 bases at V and 1 base at J, with 17 bases between. CDR3 sequence: CATQGKTVSNQPQHF. CDR3 DNA: TGTGCCACCCAGGGGAAAACCGTCAGCAATCAGCCCCAGCATTTT.

This chain connects TRBV11-3 to TRBJ1-1; D gene uncertain. Trimming stripped 1 base from V and 3 bases from J, with 15 bases between. Germline V lookup: CDR1 SGHNT, CDR2 YENEEA. The CDR3 is 16 residues long. The CDR3 DNA reads TGTGCCAGCAGCTTAGGTGGGGTGACGGGCCACACTGAAGCTTTCTTT. This gives the protein CASSLGGVTGHTEAFF.

In nucleotides, the CDR3 is TGTGCCAGCAGTTCAGGGGTTTCCAATGAGCAGTTCTTC. The encoded protein is CASSSGVSNEQFF. The chain couples TRBV28 to TRBJ2-1; D perhaps matches TRBD1 (6 bases). Per germline, CDR1 MDHEN and CDR2 SYDVKM. The V end lost 4 bases, the J end lost 6 bases, and 10 bases lay between the germline ends. CDR3 length equals 13 residues.

The rearrangement links TRBV11-3 to TRBJ1-4; D perhaps matches TRBD1 (6 bases). The CDR3 consists of 15 residues. Germline V gives CDR1 SGHNT, CDR2 YENEEA. Between the trimmed V and J ends, which lost 5 bases and 7 bases, there was a span of 17 bases. CDR3 nucleotide sequence: TGTGCCAGCAGCCGGAATCCCGGGACAAGTGAAAAACTGTTTTTT. Its protein product is CASSRNPGTSEKLFF. The complete variable domain, with remaining parts taken from reference TRBV11-3 and TRBJ1-4, reads EAGVVQSPRYKIIEKKQPVAFWCNPISGHNTLYWYLQNLGQGPELLIRYENEEAVDDSQLPKDRFSAERLKGVDSTLKIQPAELGDSAVYLCASSRNPGTSEKLFFGSGTQLSVL.

V usage is TRBV19 and J usage is TRBJ1-2; 9 bases fit TRBD1. Germline CDR1 LNHDA, CDR2 SQIVND (reference sequence). The CDR3 runs 14 residues. V dropped 4 bases and J dropped 6; count of bases not matched to a gene: 6. CDR3 DNA: TGTGCCAGTAGTACAACCGGGACAGGGCATGGCTACACCTTC. It codes for CASSTTGTGHGYTF. Full variable domain (remainder filled in from reference TRBV19 and TRBJ1-2): DGGITQSPKYLFRKEGQNVTLSCEQNLNHDAMYWYRQDPGQGLRLIYYSQIVNDFQKGDIAEGYSVSREKKESFPLTVTSAQKNPTAFYLCASSTTGTGHGYTFGSGTRLTVV.

CDR3 loop: CASSLGTGANEQFF. The CDR3 coding sequence is TGTGCCAGCAGCCTAGGGACAGGGGCCAATGAGCAGTTCTTC. This chain uses TRBV9 with TRBJ2-1; the match to TRBD1 covers 10 bases. The trim removed 4 bases at V and 6 bases at J, leaving 4 bases unmatched. The CDR3 is 14 residues long. Germline V gene data show CDR1 as SGDLS and CDR2 as YYNGEE. Looking up the rest from reference TRBV9 and TRBJ2-1 gives the full variable domain: DSGVTQTPKHLITATGQRVTLRCSPRSGDLSVYWYQQSLDQGLQFLIQYYNGEERAKGNILERFSAQQFPDLHSELNLSSLELGDSALYFCASSLGTGANEQFFGPGTRLTVL.

J is TRBJ1-5 and V is TRBV9; D possibly corresponds to TRBD1 (6 bases). The V end lost 2 bases, the J end lost 3 bases, and 12 bases lay between the germline ends. The CDR3 runs 15 residues. CDR1 is SGDLS, CDR2 YYNGEE, per germline. The CDR3 reads CASSVGTTLNQPQHF. The CDR3 DNA follows: TGTGCCAGCAGCGTCGGGACAACACTCAATCAGCCCCAGCATTTT.

The V call is TRBV11-1, the J call TRBJ2-3, with TRBD2 matching 13 bases. This CDR3 has 19 amino acids. The V gene end was trimmed by 5 bases and the J gene end by 1 base; junction bases not matched to a gene: 12. Germline V gene lookup returns CDR1 SGHAT and CDR2 FQDESV (reference sequence). CDR3 bases: TGTGCCAGCAGCACCCTAGGACTAGCGGGGGAGGGTGGCACAGATACGCAGTATTTT. Its protein is CASSTLGLAGEGGTDTQYF.